Presented here are 30 T cell receptor beta chains from one specimen sequenced in a study of cytomegalovirus exposure and HLA in healthy donors. PCR employed 60 Vbeta and 13 Jbeta primers. Sequencing used immunoSEQ multiplex PCR; TCRdb keeps in-frame clones, though not all of them. This repertoire shows a few hundred thousand clones, about 81% found once; its top ten account for around 8.6%. The material sequenced was PBMCs. These receptors were obtained from a woman aged 60 to 75 in good health and CMV-seropositive.

This clone was seen once. The V call is TRBV9, the J call TRBJ2-1; TRBD2 agrees at 8 bases. Germline lookup yields CDR1 SGDLS and CDR2 YYNGEE. The CDR3 has 16 amino acids. With 0 bases clipped from V and 4 bases from J, the junction kept 6 bases outside the gene matches. CDR3 nucleotides: TGTGCCAGCAGCGTAGGATCAAGCGGGAGTTACAATGAGCAGTTCTTC. Residues: CASSVGSSGSYNEQFF. The entire variable domain, with the rest obtained from reference TRBV9 and TRBJ2-1, is as follows: DSGVTQTPKHLITATGQRVTLRCSPRSGDLSVYWYQQSLDQGLQFLIQYYNGEERAKGNILERFSAQQFPDLHSELNLSSLELGDSALYFCASSVGSSGSYNEQFFGPGTRLTVL.

The chain couples TRBV9 to TRBJ2-1; 8 nucleotides agree with TRBD2. Germline CDR1 SGDLS, CDR2 YYNGEE. The CDR3 is 15 amino acids. With V trimmed by 0 bases and J by 7 bases, 6 bases remained unmatched. CDR3 DNA sequence: TGTGCCAGCAGCGTAGCGGGACTAGGAGTTAATGAGCAGTTCTTC. Encoded protein: CASSVAGLGVNEQFF.

The rearrangement links TRBV28 to TRBJ2-5; TRBD1 is a possible D gene (6 bases). The CDR3 consists of 13 residues. The V end was cut by 3 bases, the J end by 5 bases, with 10 bases between. Per the germline V gene, CDR1 is MDHEN and CDR2 is SYDVKM. The CDR3 nucleotides read TGTGCCAGCAGTTTCGCCCAGGGGGAGACCCAGTACTTC. As protein: CASSFAQGETQYF.

The table lists this clone with a few counts. The J gene is TRBJ2-4, the V gene TRBV5-1; 14 bases fit TRBD2. Germline trimming cut 4 bases from V and 8 bases from J; bases unmatched to any gene: 11. The CDR3 totals 17 residues. Germline-derived CDR1 and CDR2 are SGHRS and YFSETQ. CDR3 nucleotides: TGCGCCAGCAGCCCAACCGGGACTAGCGGGAGAGGATACATTCAGTACTTC. Encoded protein: CASSPTGTSGRGYIQYF.

This clone turned up a few times. The V call is TRBV4-2, the J call TRBJ1-2; 11 nucleotides align to TRBD1. Germline lookup yields CDR1 LGHNA and CDR2 YNFKEQ. The CDR3 length is 17 residues. The trim removed 2 bases at V and 6 bases at J, leaving 11 bases unmatched. The CDR3 sequence is CASSQPERTGGGNGYTF. Written as DNA, the CDR3 is TGTGCCAGCAGCCAACCGGAGCGGACAGGGGGCGGGAATGGCTACACCTTC.

V is TRBV7-2 and J is TRBJ1-3; no reliable D call. CDR1 SGHTA and CDR2 FQGNSA come from the germline V gene. The CDR3 loop spans 15 amino acids. The ends were cut back, 1 base at V and 4 bases at J, with 11 bases in the middle. CDR3 amino acids: CASSLGASLGNTIYF. The CDR3 DNA reads as TGTGCCAGCAGCTTAGGAGCGAGCCTGGGAAACACCATATATTTT.

The chain uses TRBV2 and TRBJ2-3, with 10 positions matching TRBD2. Trimming took 10 bases from V and 0 from J; bases not matched to a gene: 4. The CDR3 extends over 14 amino acids. CDR1 is SNHLY, CDR2 FYNNEI, per germline. CDR3 nucleotide sequence: TGTGCCACCCAGGGACTAGCGAGCACAGATACGCAGTATTTT. As protein: CATQGLASTDTQYF.

The V and J genes are TRBV9 and TRBJ2-1; 7 nucleotides match TRBD2. The CDR3 loop spans 15 amino acids. V lost 0 bases and J lost 2; bases outside the gene matches: 2. Germline CDR1 is SGDLS and CDR2 is YYNGEE. The CDR3 coding sequence is TGTGCCAGCAGCGTAGAAGCGGGAACCTACAATGAGCAGTTCTTC. Translation gives CASSVEAGTYNEQFF. The full variable domain, completed using reference TRBV9 and TRBJ2-1, is DSGVTQTPKHLITATGQRVTLRCSPRSGDLSVYWYQQSLDQGLQFLIQYYNGEERAKGNILERFSAQQFPDLHSELNLSSLELGDSALYFCASSVEAGTYNEQFFGPGTRLTVL.

The chain couples TRBV2 to TRBJ1-6; no definite D call. This CDR3 region has 12 residues. Germline loops: CDR1 SNHLY, CDR2 FYNNEI. V shed 3 bases and J shed 9 bases, with 6 bases lying between them. CDR3 sequence reads: CASSDHFSPLHF. In DNA form, the CDR3 reads TGTGCCAGCAGTGACCATTTTTCACCCCTCCACTTT.

As regards this clone: This specimen includes other DNA sequences encoding the same CDR3. CDR3 region: CSVRQGNTEAFF. In DNA form, the CDR3 reads TGCAGCGTCAGACAGGGGAACACTGAAGCTTTCTTT. The chain joins TRBV29-1 to TRBJ1-1, with 7 nucleotides matching TRBD1. The V gene end was trimmed by 6 bases and the J gene end by 1 base; junction bases not matched to a gene: 2. The CDR3 contains 12 residues. Germline-derived CDR1 and CDR2 are SQVTM and ANQGSEA.

V and J are TRBV5-1 and TRBJ1-1, with D tentatively TRBD1 (5 bases). V lost 5 bases to trimming and J lost 0 bases, with 11 bases between them. Germline V gives CDR1 SGHRS, CDR2 YFSETQ. The CDR3 runs to 14 residues. The DNA for the CDR3 is TGCGCCAGCAGTGATGGGGGGATGAACACTGAAGCTTTCTTT. Translation: CASSDGGMNTEAFF.

This chain connects TRBV7-9 to TRBJ2-7; D gene ambiguous. The CDR3 runs to 12 residues. Germline values: CDR1 SEHNR, CDR2 FQNEAQ (reference sequence). V was cut by 5 bases and J by 3 bases, with 8 bases left in between. CDR3 protein: CASSRDNYEQYF. The CDR3 DNA reads TGTGCCAGCAGCCGAGATAACTACGAGCAGTACTTC.

The rearrangement uses TRBV14 and TRBJ2-7; D remains unclear. Germline V gives CDR1 SGHDN, CDR2 FVKESK. The V and J ends lost 2 bases and 5 bases respectively, with 13 bases between them. This CDR3 spans 14 amino acids. CDR3 bases: TGTGCCAGCAGCCAATTCATCCCAGGCCACGAGCAGTACTTC. It translates to CASSQFIPGHEQYF. The whole variable domain, remainder taken from reference TRBV14 and TRBJ2-7, is EAGVTQFPSHSVIEKGQTVTLRCDPISGHDNLYWYRRVMGKEIKFLLHFVKESKQDESGMPNNRFLAERTGGTYSTLKVQPAELEDSGVYFCASSQFIPGHEQYFGPGTRLTVT.

The chain employs TRBV5-1 and TRBJ1-4; TRBD1 is a possible D gene (5 bases). The CDR3 spans 16 residues. CDR1 SGHRS and CDR2 YFSETQ come from the germline V gene. Trimming shortened V by 4 bases and J by 0 bases, and 13 bases separated the two germline ends. This CDR3 reads CASSPGDSATNEKLFF. CDR3 in DNA: TGCGCCAGCAGCCCTGGCGACAGTGCAACTAATGAAAAACTGTTTTTT. The complete variable domain, with remaining parts taken from reference TRBV5-1 and TRBJ1-4, reads KAGVTQTPRYLIKTRGQQVTLSCSPISGHRSVSWYQQTPGQGLQFLFEYFSETQRNKGNFPGRFSGRQFSNSRSEMNVSTLELGDSALYLCASSPGDSATNEKLFFGSGTQLSVL.

The CDR3: CASSPPKTGERNTIYF. The DNA of the CDR3 is TGTGCCAGCAGCCCCCCCAAAACAGGGGAAAGAAACACCATATATTTT. The chain employs TRBV7-2 and TRBJ1-3; TRBD1 aligns across 7 bases. The ends lost 5 bases at V and 5 bases at J; junction bases unmatched: 12. CDR1 and CDR2 (germline): SGHTA, FQGNSA. The CDR3 is made up of 16 amino acids. Full variable domain (rest looked up from reference TRBV7-2 and TRBJ1-3): GAGVSQSPSNKVTEKGKDVELRCDPISGHTALYWYRQSLGQGLEFLIYFQGNSAPDKSGLPSDRFSAERTGGSVSTLTIQRTQQEDSAVYLCASSPPKTGERNTIYFGEGSWLTVV.

This sequence joins TRBV9 and TRBJ2-3; a possible D gene is TRBD2 (6 bases). The CDR3 totals 14 residues. Per germline, CDR1 SGDLS and CDR2 YYNGEE. Trimming pared 4 bases from V and 2 bases from J, leaving 11 bases between. CDR3 amino acids: CASSYAGYTDTQYF. The CDR3 region has the DNA TGTGCCAGCAGCTATGCGGGATACACAGATACGCAGTATTTT. The full variable domain, rest sourced from reference TRBV9 and TRBJ2-3, is DSGVTQTPKHLITATGQRVTLRCSPRSGDLSVYWYQQSLDQGLQFLIQYYNGEERAKGNILERFSAQQFPDLHSELNLSSLELGDSALYFCASSYAGYTDTQYFGPGTRLTVL.

This chain links TRBV18 with TRBJ1-1; 7 bases are shared with TRBD1. With 3 bases clipped from V and 7 bases from J, the junction kept 5 bases outside the gene matches. CDR3 length equals 13 residues. CDR1 is KGHSH, CDR2 LQKENI, per germline. The CDR3: CASSPHRDSEAFF. CDR3 bases: TGTGCCAGCTCACCCCACAGGGACAGTGAAGCTTTCTTT.

The chain is built from TRBV29-1 and TRBJ1-2; a weak D match, TRBD1 (5 bases). The CDR3 loop spans 11 amino acids. In germline, CDR1 is SQVTM, CDR2 ANQGSEA. DNA of the CDR3: TGCACCGCTCAGGGCCCAGGAGGCTACACCTTC. Amino acid sequence: CTAQGPGGYTF.

The chain joins TRBV6-1 to TRBJ2-5; TRBD2 might be the D (5 bases). The J call is doubtful: the DNA matches TRBJ2-7 better. Germline lookup yields CDR1 MNHNS and CDR2 SASEGT. The CDR3 sequence is 14 residues long. The CDR3 bases are TGTGCCAGCAGTGCTCAATTCCGGGACTACGAGCAGTACTTC. Encoded protein: CASSAQFRDYEQYF.

The chain has TRBV9 and TRBJ2-2, with TRBD1 matching 9 bases. The germline V gene has CDR1 SGDLS and CDR2 YYNGEE. CDR3 size: 15 residues. V gave up 4 bases and J gave up 4 bases; unmatched junction bases: 5. This chain's CDR3 is CASSLQGAGTGELFF. In nucleotides, the CDR3 is TGTGCCAGCAGCCTACAGGGGGCGGGCACCGGGGAGCTGTTTTTT.

The J gene is TRBJ2-1, the V gene TRBV19, with D perhaps matching TRBD1 (5 bases). Trimming shortened V by 3 bases and J by 5 bases, and 11 bases separated the two germline ends. Germline CDR1 reads LNHDA; CDR2 reads SQIVND (reference sequence). The CDR3 runs 14 residues. Written as DNA, the CDR3 is TGTGCCAGTAGTATCGCAGGGTACAACAATGAGCAGTTCTTC. Residues: CASSIAGYNNEQFF.

CDR3 region: CASSVMGGPGTGELFF. The CDR3 DNA sequence: TGTGCCAGCAGCGTAATGGGAGGGCCTGGCACCGGGGAGCTGTTTTTT. The rearrangement joins TRBV9 to TRBJ2-2, with 7 bases fitting TRBD2. V lost 1 base and J lost 4; bases outside the gene matches: 7. The germline CDR1 and CDR2 sequences are SGDLS and YYNGEE. The CDR3 runs 16 residues.

The chain combines TRBV6-5 with TRBJ1-4; 7 bases line up with TRBD1. The CDR3 contains 15 residues. After removal of 1 base from V and 4 bases from J, the junction contained 3 bases not matched to a gene. The germline CDR1 and CDR2 sequences are MNHEY and SVGAGI. CDR3 sequence reads: CASSYLGQHNEKLFF. The CDR3 bases are TGTGCCAGCAGTTACTTGGGACAGCATAATGAAAAACTGTTTTTT.

This clone showed up just a few times. The rearrangement joins TRBV5-6 to TRBJ1-5; 8 nucleotides match TRBD1. Unmatched junction bases numbered 7, after V lost 1 base and J lost 7 bases. The CDR3 totals 15 residues. The V gene's germline CDR1 is SGHDT and CDR2 YYEEEE. Here the CDR3 DNA reads TGTGCCAGCAGCTTGAATCACAGGGGGGAGCAGCCCCAGCATTTT. This sequence encodes CASSLNHRGEQPQHF.

The chain joins TRBV2 to TRBJ1-5; D unclear. Germline CDR1 and CDR2: SNHLY and FYNNEI. V lost 4 bases and J 7 bases, leaving 11 bases between the germline ends. The CDR3 spans 13 residues. This CDR3 reads CASSAEGRQPQHF. The CDR3 DNA reads TGTGCCAGCAGTGCGGAGGGTCGCCAGCCCCAGCATTTT.

The CDR3 loop reads CAWSVGATDTQYF. CDR3 bases: TGTGCCTGGAGTGTGGGGGCTACAGATACGCAGTATTTT. This rearrangement joins TRBV30 to TRBJ2-3, with D possibly being TRBD1 (6 bases). V was trimmed by 0 bases and J by 3 bases, leaving 7 bases between them. This CDR3 is built from 13 residues. Per the germline V gene, CDR1 is GTSNPN and CDR2 is SVGIG (reference sequence).

CDR3 loop: CASTDRGRETQHF. The CDR3 bases are TGTGCCAGCACGGACAGGGGGCGGGAGACCCAGCATTTT. The chain joins TRBV28 to TRBJ1-5; 11 bases agree with TRBD1. Germline V CDR1 and CDR2: MDHEN, SYDVKM. V gave up 7 bases and J gave up 11 bases; unmatched junction bases: 7. This CDR3 has 13 amino acids. The whole variable domain, remainder taken from reference TRBV28 and TRBJ1-5, is DVKVTQSSRYLVKRTGEKVFLECVQDMDHENMFWYRQDPGLGLRLIYFSYDVKMKEKGDIPEGYSVSREKKERFSLILESASTNQTSMYLCASTDRGRETQHFGDGTRLSIL.

This chain joins TRBV4-1 and TRBJ1-6; 7 bases line up with TRBD1. Germline loops: CDR1 MGHRA, CDR2 YSYEKL. The CDR3 loop spans 15 amino acids. With V trimmed by 0 bases and J by 7 bases, 3 bases remained unmatched. This CDR3 is CASSQEDRVNSPLHF. The CDR3 DNA follows: TGCGCCAGCAGCCAAGAAGACAGGGTGAATTCACCCCTCCACTTT.

The chain joins TRBV2 to TRBJ1-1; 7 bases are a match to TRBD1. V lost 7 bases, J lost 2 bases, and 7 bases stayed unmatched. This CDR3 contains 14 residues. The germline V gene encodes CDR1 SNHLY and CDR2 FYNNEI. In DNA, the CDR3 is TGTGCCAGCATTCTAAGACAGGGAAACACTGAAGCTTTCTTT. Its translation: CASILRQGNTEAFF.

This chain uses TRBV5-1 with TRBJ2-7; TRBD1 aligns across 7 bases. V lost 3 bases and J lost 2; bases outside the gene matches: 5. The CDR3 is made up of 14 amino acids. From germline, CDR1 is SGHRS and CDR2 YFSETQ. The CDR3 spells CASSSRTGTYEQYF. The CDR3 DNA follows: TGCGCCAGCAGCTCGAGGACAGGAACCTACGAGCAGTACTTC.